The next 26 T cell receptor beta chains were all read from a single sample in a study of beta chain features in type 1 diabetes. Study-level findings and limits: All four CD4+ subsets from Type 1 diabetes patients carried moderately but significantly shorter TCRB CDR3s.

Every isolated RNA sample was fully reverse transcribed, so sequencing captured expressed TCRB transcripts. Only in-frame clones appear in the TCRdb table, and some are missing; sequencing was by immunoSEQ multiplex PCR. The data hold 300,000 or so clones, with approximately 9.9% observed a single time. These receptors' targets are unknown. The sample was central memory CD4+ T cells from blood. All receptors come from a man under 40 with type 1 diabetes.

This clone was found a few times. The chain is built from TRBV14 and TRBJ1-1; D is unresolved. Trimming stripped 8 bases from V and 1 base from J, with 11 bases between. Per the germline V gene, CDR1 is SGHDN and CDR2 is FVKESK. This CDR3 is 13 amino acids long. This CDR3 is CASSLTSNTEAFF. The CDR3 nucleotides read TGTGCCAGCTCCCTCACCTCGAACACTGAAGCTTTCTTT.

V usage is TRBV10-2 and J usage is TRBJ2-7; TRBD1 matches 7 bases. The J segment lost 3 bases and the V segment lost 0 bases, leaving 5 bases of the junction unmatched. The CDR3 length is 15 residues. Germline values: CDR1 WSHSY, CDR2 SAAADI. As DNA, the CDR3 is TGCGCCAGCAGTGAGTCGGGCAGGGGGATCTACGAGCAGTACTTC. Encoded protein: CASSESGRGIYEQYF.

J is TRBJ1-3 and V is TRBV6-6; D ambiguous. The V end lost 7 bases, the J end lost 2 bases, and 9 bases lay between the germline ends. CDR3 length equals 13 residues. Germline CDR1 MNHNY, CDR2 SVGAGI (reference sequence). DNA of the CDR3: TGTGCCAGCATCCCCGGCACTGGAAACACCATATATTTT. It specifies CASIPGTGNTIYF.

The gene calls are TRBV7-9 and TRBJ2-3, with 7 bases matching TRBD1. After removal of 6 bases from V and 6 bases from J, the junction contained 6 bases not matched to a gene. The length of the CDR3 is 13 residues. Germline values: CDR1 SEHNR, CDR2 FQNEAQ (reference sequence). The DNA of the CDR3 is TGTGCCAGCAGTCGAACAGGGGTGGATACGCAGTATTTT. Its translation: CASSRTGVDTQYF.

As DNA, the CDR3 is TGCGCCAGCAGCCAAAAACCGGGCCCTCGGGATAGCGGGGAGCTGTTTTTT. Translated: CASSQKPGPRDSGELFF. The chain uses TRBV4-3 and TRBJ2-2; tentatively, D is TRBD2 (5 bases). V gave up 2 bases and J gave up 7 bases, with 20 bases separating them. Germline CDR1 and CDR2: LGHNA and YSLEER. The CDR3 covers 17 residues.

This chain joins TRBV10-3 and TRBJ1-1; no clear D. The CDR3 is 14 residues long. The V gene lost 0 bases and the J gene lost 6 bases, with 11 bases spanning the gap. Germline V gene sequence: CDR1 ENHRY, CDR2 SYGVKD. CDR3 bases: TGTGCCATCAGTGAGTCCGGCAGAGGACCTGAAGCTTTCTTT. It translates to CAISESGRGPEAFF.

V is TRBV7-9 and J is TRBJ2-3; 8 positions agree with TRBD1. Trimming at V came to 1 base and at J to 1 base, leaving 7 bases not matched to a gene. The CDR3 loop spans 17 amino acids. The germline CDR1 and CDR2 sequences are SEHNR and FQNEAQ (reference sequence). CDR3 DNA sequence: TGTGCCAGCAGCTTAGGCACACACAGGGGGGGCACAGATACGCAGTATTTT. Residues: CASSLGTHRGGTDTQYF.

This clone was seen only a few times. CDR3 in amino acids: CASSLEGTGVYNEQFF. CDR3 in DNA: TGTGCCAGCAGCTTGGAAGGGACAGGAGTATACAATGAGCAGTTCTTC. This chain uses TRBV7-2 with TRBJ2-1, with 8 bases lining up with TRBD1. This CDR3 region has 16 residues. Trimming at V came to 3 bases and at J to 4 bases, leaving 8 bases not matched to a gene. The germline V gene has CDR1 SGHTA and CDR2 FQGNSA.

As DNA, the CDR3 is TGTGCCAGCAGTGAGGGGTCCCAGACCGGGGAGCTGTTTTTT. Protein: CASSEGSQTGELFF. This chain uses TRBV6-1 with TRBJ2-2; D gene ambiguous. Trimming removed 3 bases at V and 5 bases at J, with 10 bases between. The CDR3 has 14 residues. Germline V gene data show CDR1 as MNHNS and CDR2 as SASEGT.

The chain is built from TRBV2 and TRBJ2-5; D is ambiguous. V lost 6 bases and J lost 5, with 10 bases in between. The V gene's germline CDR1 is SNHLY and CDR2 FYNNEI. This CDR3 region has 12 residues. CDR3 coding DNA: TGTGCCAGCAGGGCCTTTGTTGAGACCCAGTACTTC. It specifies CASRAFVETQYF.

The chain has TRBV10-2 and TRBJ1-2, with 8 bases aligning to TRBD1. The CDR3 is 13 amino acids. V was pared by 4 bases and J by 10 bases, with 8 bases of the junction left unmatched. CDR1 is WSHSY, CDR2 SAAADI, per germline. Here the CDR3 reads CASSADREGSYTF. The CDR3 nucleotides are TGCGCCAGCAGTGCGGACAGGGAGGGTTCCTACACCTTC.

V usage is TRBV10-3 and J usage is TRBJ2-5; D is undetermined. Trimming took 10 bases from V and 0 from J, leaving 15 bases between them. The CDR3 contains 14 residues. Germline V gene data show CDR1 as ENHRY and CDR2 as SYGVKD. CDR3 sequence reads: CATSRENNQETQYF. The DNA of the CDR3 is TGTGCCACCTCCAGAGAGAACAACCAAGAGACCCAGTACTTC.

The rearrangement uses TRBV5-4 and TRBJ2-7, with 9 bases aligning to TRBD2. Germline CDR1 reads SGHNT; CDR2 reads YYREEE (reference sequence). The CDR3 contains 15 residues. V trimming: 4 bases; J trimming: 0 bases; junction bases outside the gene matches: 5. The CDR3 DNA is TGTGCCAGCAGCAAGAGCGGGAGGAGCTCCTACGAGCAGTACTTC. The encoded protein is CASSKSGRSSYEQYF.

This clone came up a few times. The rearrangement uses TRBV10-3 and TRBJ2-7, with 9 bases that match TRBD1. Looked up from germline, CDR1 is ENHRY and CDR2 is SYGVKD. Trimming at V came to 10 bases and at J to 3 bases, leaving 13 bases not matched to a gene. The CDR3 is 15 residues long. CDR3 DNA: TGTGCCAGCATGGGACAGGGCGCGAAAGACTACGAGCAGTACTTC. Its translation: CASMGQGAKDYEQYF.

This chain connects TRBV7-2 to TRBJ2-1; D gene ambiguous. V was cut by 4 bases and J by 10 bases, with 11 bases left in between. The germline gives CDR1 SGHTA, CDR2 FQGNSA. This CDR3 has 12 amino acids. The CDR3 protein is CASSSPMGEQFF. In nucleotides, the CDR3 is TGTGCCAGCAGCTCTCCCATGGGGGAGCAGTTCTTC. Full variable domain (rest looked up from reference TRBV7-2 and TRBJ2-1): GAGVSQSPSNKVTEKGKDVELRCDPISGHTALYWYRQSLGQGLEFLIYFQGNSAPDKSGLPSDRFSAERTGGSVSTLTIQRTQQEDSAVYLCASSSPMGEQFFGPGTRLTVL.

V gene TRBV27 combines with J gene TRBJ2-7; no definite D call. Germline V gene lookup returns CDR1 MNHEY and CDR2 SMNVEV (reference sequence). V was pared by 3 bases and J by 2 bases, with 8 bases between. This CDR3 contains 13 residues. CDR3 sequence (DNA): TGTGCCAGCAGTTTTGGCGTAGCCTACGAGCAGTACTTC. Its translation: CASSFGVAYEQYF.

The chain carries TRBV5-1 and TRBJ2-3, with D uncertain. Germline CDR1 reads SGHRS; CDR2 reads YFSETQ. CDR3 length equals 13 residues. V was trimmed by 1 base and J by 6 bases, leaving 9 bases between them. The CDR3 sequence is CASSLNGADTQYF. Written as DNA, the CDR3 is TGCGCCAGCAGCTTGAATGGAGCCGATACGCAGTATTTT. Supplemented by reference TRBV5-1 and TRBJ2-3, the full variable domain reads KAGVTQTPRYLIKTRGQQVTLSCSPISGHRSVSWYQQTPGQGLQFLFEYFSETQRNKGNFPGRFSGRQFSNSRSEMNVSTLELGDSALYLCASSLNGADTQYFGPGTRLTVL.

This clone was recorded a few times. J is TRBJ2-5 and V is TRBV5-1; the match to TRBD1 covers 9 bases. J lost 1 base, V lost 3 bases, and 1 base had no gene match. The CDR3 length is 14 residues. From germline, CDR1 is SGHRS and CDR2 YFSETQ. The CDR3 spells CASSSTGGQETQYF. In nucleotides, the CDR3 is TGCGCCAGCAGCTCGACAGGGGGCCAAGAGACCCAGTACTTC. The variable domain in full, completed from reference TRBV5-1 and TRBJ2-5, reads KAGVTQTPRYLIKTRGQQVTLSCSPISGHRSVSWYQQTPGQGLQFLFEYFSETQRNKGNFPGRFSGRQFSNSRSEMNVSTLELGDSALYLCASSSTGGQETQYFGPGTRLLVL.

V usage is TRBV7-2 and J usage is TRBJ2-2, with 8 bases fitting TRBD2. With 5 bases clipped from V and 4 bases from J, the junction kept 9 bases outside the gene matches. Germline-derived CDR1 and CDR2 are SGHTA and FQGNSA. The CDR3 length is 16 residues. The DNA for the CDR3 is TGTGCCAGCAGCGTATTAGCGGGGTGGGGCACCGGGGAGCTGTTTTTT. This encodes CASSVLAGWGTGELFF.

The sample holds a few counts of this clone. The chain recombines TRBV7-6 with TRBJ1-3; D is perhaps TRBD1 (6 bases). The germline V and J ends were trimmed by 2 bases and 0 bases, with 11 bases remaining between them. The CDR3 totals 16 residues. Germline CDR1 reads SGHVS; CDR2 reads FNYEAQ. CDR3 amino acids: CASSLSTGLSGNTIYF. DNA for the CDR3: TGTGCCAGCAGCTTATCGACAGGCCTCTCTGGAAACACCATATATTTT.

This clone was counted between two and nine times. V gene TRBV9 combines with J gene TRBJ1-1; D not resolved. The CDR3 extends over 13 amino acids. Germline V CDR1 and CDR2: SGDLS, YYNGEE. Trimming pared 3 bases from V and 5 bases from J, leaving 11 bases between. The CDR3 protein is CASSESLNTEAFF. The CDR3 DNA follows: TGTGCCAGCAGCGAGAGCTTAAATACTGAAGCTTTCTTT.

The rearrangement joins TRBV29-1 to TRBJ2-1; 9 bases fit TRBD2. Germline assignment: CDR1 SQVTM and CDR2 ANQGSEA. V gave up 4 bases and J gave up 9 bases; unmatched junction bases: 10. The CDR3 runs 14 residues. The CDR3 coding sequence is TGCAGCGTTGTGCGGGGGGGCCAAGGTGGTGAGCAGTTCTTC. Translation gives CSVVRGGQGGEQFF.

J is TRBJ2-1 and V is TRBV10-3, with D perhaps TRBD1 (6 bases). The CDR3 contains 15 residues. Trimming shortened V by 8 bases and J by 5 bases, and 19 bases separated the two germline ends. Germline loops: CDR1 ENHRY, CDR2 SYGVKD. The CDR3, as DNA: TGTGCCATCGGACGAACAGGGCGTGGGGACAATGAGCAGTTCTTC. The encoded protein is CAIGRTGRGDNEQFF.

The table lists this clone with a few counts. The chain has TRBV19 and TRBJ1-1; tentatively, D is TRBD1 (6 bases). Trimming cost V 7 bases and J 3 bases, with 15 bases left between them. The V gene's germline CDR1 is LNHDA and CDR2 SQIVND (reference sequence). CDR3 size: 14 residues. The CDR3 here is CASMLRGGHTEAFF. The CDR3 region has the DNA TGTGCCAGTATGCTCAGGGGCGGGCACACTGAAGCTTTCTTT.

This clone was recorded a few times. The V and J genes are TRBV5-1 and TRBJ2-7, with D perhaps TRBD2 (6 bases). The V end lost 1 base, the J end lost 2 bases, and 10 bases lay between the germline ends. The CDR3 consists of 14 residues. Germline CDR1 SGHRS, CDR2 YFSETQ. The CDR3 region is CASSLRTTPYEQYF. CDR3 coding DNA: TGCGCCAGCAGCTTGCGGACTACCCCCTACGAGCAGTACTTC.

This clone was seen a few times. The CDR3 DNA sequence: TGTGCCAGCAGCTTACCCTCCCTAGGGGTCGAGGGTAGTTTGGCTTTCTTT. Translating it yields CASSLPSLGVEGSLAFF. The J gene is TRBJ1-1, the V gene TRBV7-9; perhaps TRBD1 as D (5 bases). V gave up 2 bases and J gave up 11 bases, with 27 bases separating them. Per the germline V gene, CDR1 is SEHNR and CDR2 is FQNEAQ (reference sequence). CDR3 length: 17 residues.